Each of the 12 T cell receptor beta chains below was sequenced from the same sample in a study of T cells in Graves' hyperthyroidism and ophthalmopathy (dated by TCRdb to about 2019). Library construction relied on multiplex PCR. TCRdb records Illumina HiSeq 2000 as the sequencer. The TCR beta CDR3 regions were amplified from RNA transcripts. The first round of RT-PCR for the TCR CDR3 was performed with the HTBI primer set and the Qiagen OneStep RT-PCR kit. TCRdb's own reprocessing of the public reads used fastp at Q25 and MiXCR and kept productive beta chains. Every entry covers one CDR3 protein and lists the most common genes and DNA from its rows. This sample holds hundreds of thousands of distinct CDR3 sequences; roughly a sixth were observed only once. The top ten clonotypes cover under 3.5% of the sample. Sequencing was done on a sample of blood. The receptors stem from a woman in her 40s with Graves' ophthalmopathy.

In this sample, this clonotype turned up many times. The chain couples TRBV3-1 to TRBJ2-5; either TRBD1 or TRBD2 may supply D (5 bases each). CDR1 and CDR2 from the germline V gene are LGHDT and YNNKEL (reference sequence). The CDR3 length is 14 residues. V dropped 4 bases and J dropped 0 bases, with 9 bases sitting between them. In DNA form, the CDR3 reads TGTGCCAGCAGCCGGGACGGCTACCAAGAGACCCAGTACTTC. The encoded protein is CASSRDGYQETQYF.

J is TRBJ2-2 and V is TRBV6-6; TRBD2 aligns across 8 bases. J lost 7 bases, V lost 0 bases, and 4 bases had no gene match. Germline CDR1 reads MNHNY; CDR2 reads SVGAGI (reference sequence). There are 15 residues in the CDR3. Here the CDR3 reads CASSYSYGRGGELFF. The CDR3 coding sequence is TGTGCCAGCAGTTACTCCTACGGGAGGGGCGGGGAGCTGTTTTTT.

This clonotype has only a few counts. The genes are TRBV25-1 and TRBJ2-2; D gene unclear. The CDR3 is 14 amino acids. V lost 3 bases to trimming and J lost 1 base, with 6 bases between them. Per the germline V gene, CDR1 is MGHDK and CDR2 is SYGVNS. This CDR3 reads CASSDGLNTGELFF. As DNA, the CDR3 is TGTGCCAGCAGTGACGGTTTGAACACCGGGGAGCTGTTTTTT.

This rearrangement joins TRBV6-1 to TRBJ2-4; D not certain. The CDR3 is 11 residues long. Trimming stripped 7 bases from V and 7 bases from J, with 8 bases between. Looked up from germline, CDR1 is MNHNS and CDR2 is SASEGT. The CDR3 bases are TGTGCCAGCACCGACATGAACATTCAGTACTTC. Protein: CASTDMNIQYF.

The CDR3 reads CASNHRVDEQFF. In nucleotides, the CDR3 is TGTGCCAGTAATCACAGGGTTGATGAGCAGTTCTTC. This chain connects TRBV19 to TRBJ2-1; D possibly corresponds to TRBD1 (6 bases). Trimming stripped 7 bases from V and 8 bases from J, with 12 bases between. Germline V CDR1 and CDR2: LNHDA, SQIVND (reference sequence). The CDR3 spans 12 residues.

This chain joins TRBV3-1 and TRBJ1-2; D is ambiguous. This CDR3 has 14 amino acids. The germline gives CDR1 LGHDT, CDR2 YNNKEL (reference sequence). V shed 3 bases and J shed 5 bases, with 13 bases lying between them. This CDR3 reads CASSQLLGDYGYTF. Written as DNA, the CDR3 is TGTGCCAGCAGCCAGCTCCTCGGGGATTATGGCTACACCTTC.

There are a few counts of this clonotype. The chain has TRBV6-5 and TRBJ2-3; no definite D call. CDR1 and CDR2 from the germline V gene are MNHEY and SVGAGI. The V end lost 2 bases, the J end lost 0 bases, and 6 bases lay between the germline ends. The CDR3 covers 14 residues. The DNA of the CDR3 is TGTGCCAGCAGTTACAGGATAAGCACAGATACGCAGTATTTT. Encoded protein: CASSYRISTDTQYF.

The chain carries TRBV3-1 and TRBJ2-7; a possible D gene is TRBD2 (6 bases). Germline V gene data show CDR1 as LGHDT and CDR2 as YNNKEL (reference sequence). Trimming cost V 5 bases and J 2 bases, with 16 bases left between them. There are 15 residues in the CDR3. Here the CDR3 DNA reads TGTGCCAGCAGCGGCCGGGACTCCCAAACCTACGAGCAGTACTTC. Protein: CASSGRDSQTYEQYF.

Points on this clonotype: This may come from a read error, since a much larger clone is one base off. The chain employs TRBV5-1 and TRBJ2-1; D is tentatively TRBD1 or TRBD2 (5 bases each). CDR1 and CDR2 (germline): SGHRS, YFSETQ. This CDR3 is built from 15 residues. The CDR3 spells CASSYSGQLVDEQFF. CDR3 in DNA: TGTGCCAGCAGTTACTCGGGGCAGTTAGTGGACGAGCAGTTCTTC.

This clonotype was seen ten or more times. CDR3 DNA sequence: TGTGCCAGCAGTTTAGTGGGACTATTTACGCAGTTCTTC. Translating gives CASSLVGLFTQFF. The chain has TRBV28 and TRBJ2-1; 7 bases are a match to TRBD2. The CDR3 contains 13 residues. The trim removed 2 bases at V and 12 bases at J, leaving 7 bases unmatched. The germline V gene encodes CDR1 MDHEN and CDR2 SYDVKM.

This clonotype has a handful of counts. The chain joins TRBV18 to TRBJ2-2; 7 bases are a match to TRBD2. V lost 4 bases to trimming and J lost 2 bases; unmatched junction nucleotides: 10. The CDR3 contains 17 residues. The germline V gene has CDR1 KGHSH and CDR2 LQKENI. This CDR3 is CASSLLAVHTNTGELFF. The CDR3 DNA is TGTGCCAGCTCACTCCTAGCGGTTCATACTAACACCGGGGAGCTGTTTTTT.

This clonotype was found many times. V gene TRBV3-1 combines with J gene TRBJ2-3; D gene ambiguous. Trimming shortened V by 1 base and J by 2 bases, and 10 bases separated the two germline ends. The CDR3 has 15 amino acids. The germline CDR1 and CDR2 sequences are LGHDT and YNNKEL (reference sequence). The DNA for the CDR3 is TGTGCCAGCAGCCAAGCGTGGCGGATCACAGATACGCAGTATTTT. Protein sequence: CASSQAWRITDTQYF.